Below are 13 T cell receptor beta chains sequenced from a single sample in a study of human CD8 memory T cell subsets. The authors made TCR beta libraries using UMI-labeled 5' RACE. Using the 5' RACE reads, TCRdb records one entry per CDR3 protein without DNA. This sample contains 15,000 to 20,000 distinct CDR3 sequences. The sequencing input was CD8+ stem-like memory T cells (TSCM and TCM) sorted from PBMCs. Indicated subset: stem-like memory CD8 T cells (TSTEM), CCR7+ PD-1- TIGIT-. The receptors come from a human donor in good health.

This clonotype shows up as medium-sized by frequency. The chain employs TRBV20-1 and TRBJ1-1. The CDR3 loop spans 14 amino acids. Germline V gene lookup returns CDR1 DFQATT and CDR2 SNEGSKA (reference sequence). Here the CDR3 reads CSASGGGGTTEAFF.

The chain recombines TRBV9 with TRBJ2-2; the D gene TCRdb calls, TRBD1, cannot be checked with no DNA. The CDR3 consists of 15 residues. Germline CDR1 SGDLS, CDR2 YYNGEE. This chain's CDR3 is CASSDPGGNTGELFF.

This chain joins TRBV4-2 and TRBJ1-5. The CDR3 totals 15 residues. Germline lookup yields CDR1 LGHNA and CDR2 YNFKEQ. The CDR3 is CASSQGENSNQPQHF.

V and J are TRBV30 and TRBJ2-5. The CDR3 runs 13 residues. Germline V lookup: CDR1 GTSNPN, CDR2 SVGIG (reference sequence). CDR3 sequence: CAWSTDSVETQYF.

CDR3 amino acids: CASSLGVWNYGYTF. The V and J genes are TRBV28 and TRBJ1-2. From germline, CDR1 is MDHEN and CDR2 SYDVKM. CDR3 length: 14 amino acids.

J is TRBJ1-2 and V is TRBV12-3 or TRBV12-4. The CDR3 sequence is 13 residues long. The CDR3 sequence: CASSLAANYGYTF.

The chain links TRBV9 to TRBJ2-3; the D call of TRBD2 rests on TCRdb alone, since no DNA is present to check it. Germline CDR1 is SGDLS and CDR2 is YYNGEE. The CDR3 is 16 amino acids. CDR3 loop: CASSLGLAGTTDTQYF.

The rearrangement uses TRBV27 and TRBJ2-1; TCRdb calls TRBD2, which cannot be checked without DNA. Per the germline V gene, CDR1 is MNHEY and CDR2 is SMNVEV (reference sequence). This CDR3 is built from 15 residues. CDR3 residues: CASSRPHRQASEQFF.

This chain links TRBV4-3 with TRBJ1-5. The CDR3 runs to 15 residues. Per germline, CDR1 LGHNA and CDR2 YSLEER. CDR3 region: CASSQRASSNQPQHF.

This chain joins TRBV29-1 and TRBJ2-7; TCRdb designates TRBD1, a call that cannot be tested without DNA. The CDR3 covers 13 residues. Germline assignment: CDR1 SQVTM and CDR2 ANQGSEA. CDR3: CSVATGLYYEQYF.

This rearrangement joins TRBV4-1 to TRBJ2-7; TCRdb picks TRBD1, but there is no DNA to check that call. Per germline, CDR1 MGHRA and CDR2 YSYEKL. The CDR3 totals 13 residues. The chain's CDR3 is CASSQTTGDEQYF.

V is TRBV6-1 and J is TRBJ2-7; with no DNA, the TCRdb D assignment of TRBD1 cannot be verified. The length of the CDR3 is 13 residues. Looked up from germline, CDR1 is MNHNS and CDR2 is SASEGT. The CDR3 spells CANRGESSYEQYF.

This chain uses TRBV6-6 with TRBJ1-6; TCRdb's assignment of TRBD1 cannot be checked, as there is no DNA. CDR1 MNHNY and CDR2 SVGAGI come from the germline V gene (reference sequence). The CDR3 has 15 amino acids. The CDR3 region is CASSSGTGSNSPLHF.